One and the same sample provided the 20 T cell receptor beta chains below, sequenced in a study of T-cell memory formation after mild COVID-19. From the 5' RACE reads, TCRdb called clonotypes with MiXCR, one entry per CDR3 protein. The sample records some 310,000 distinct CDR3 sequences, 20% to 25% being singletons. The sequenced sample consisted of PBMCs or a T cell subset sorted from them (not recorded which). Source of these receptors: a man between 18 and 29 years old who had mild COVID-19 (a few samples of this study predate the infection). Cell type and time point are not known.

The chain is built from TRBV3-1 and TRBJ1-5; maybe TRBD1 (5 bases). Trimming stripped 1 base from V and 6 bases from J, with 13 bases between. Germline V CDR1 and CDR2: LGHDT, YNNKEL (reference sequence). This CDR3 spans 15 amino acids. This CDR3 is CASSQGLGVRQPQHF. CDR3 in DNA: TGTGCCAGCAGCCAAGGTCTGGGGGTTCGTCAGCCCCAGCATTTT.

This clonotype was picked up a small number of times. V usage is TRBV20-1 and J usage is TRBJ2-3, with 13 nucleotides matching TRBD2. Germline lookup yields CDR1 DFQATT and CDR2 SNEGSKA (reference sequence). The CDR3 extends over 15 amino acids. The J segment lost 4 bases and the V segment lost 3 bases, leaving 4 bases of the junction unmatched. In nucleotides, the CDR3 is TGCAGTGCTAGGGTGACTAGCGGGGGGTCAGATACGCAGTATTTT. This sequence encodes CSARVTSGGSDTQYF.

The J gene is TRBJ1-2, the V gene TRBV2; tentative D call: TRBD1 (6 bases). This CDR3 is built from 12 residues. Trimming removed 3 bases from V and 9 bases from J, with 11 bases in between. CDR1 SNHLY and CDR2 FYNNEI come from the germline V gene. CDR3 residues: CASSDDGGRYTF. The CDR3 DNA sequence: TGTGCCAGCAGTGATGACGGGGGGCGCTACACCTTC.

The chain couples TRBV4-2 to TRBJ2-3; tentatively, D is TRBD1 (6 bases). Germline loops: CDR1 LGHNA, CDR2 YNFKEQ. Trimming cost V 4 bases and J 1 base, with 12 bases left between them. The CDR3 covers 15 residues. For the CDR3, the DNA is TGTGCCAGCAGCCCTGAAGGGGGAGGCACAGATACGCAGTATTTT. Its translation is CASSPEGGGTDTQYF.

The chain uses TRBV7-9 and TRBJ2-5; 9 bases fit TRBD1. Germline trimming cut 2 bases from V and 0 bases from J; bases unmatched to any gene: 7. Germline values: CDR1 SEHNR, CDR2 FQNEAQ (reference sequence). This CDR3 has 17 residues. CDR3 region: CASSLFRTGVYQETQYF. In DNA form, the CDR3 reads TGTGCCAGCAGCTTATTTAGGACAGGGGTTTACCAAGAGACCCAGTACTTC.

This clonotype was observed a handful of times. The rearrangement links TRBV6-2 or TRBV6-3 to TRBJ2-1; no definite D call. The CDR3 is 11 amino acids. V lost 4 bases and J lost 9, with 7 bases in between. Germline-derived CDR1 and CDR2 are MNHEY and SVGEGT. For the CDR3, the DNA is TGTGCCAGCAGTTCAGCCGTTGAGCAGTTCTTC. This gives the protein CASSSAVEQFF.

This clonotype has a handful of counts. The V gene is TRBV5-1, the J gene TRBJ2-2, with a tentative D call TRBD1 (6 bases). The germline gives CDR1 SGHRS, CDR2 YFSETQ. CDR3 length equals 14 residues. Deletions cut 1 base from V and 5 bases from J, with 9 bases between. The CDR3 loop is CASSLTGKTGELFF. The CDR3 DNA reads TGCGCCAGCAGCTTGACAGGGAAGACCGGGGAGCTGTTTTTT.

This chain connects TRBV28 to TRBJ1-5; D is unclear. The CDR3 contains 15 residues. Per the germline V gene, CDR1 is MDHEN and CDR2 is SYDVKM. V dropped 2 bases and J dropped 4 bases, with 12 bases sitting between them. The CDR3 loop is CASSLGIQKNQPQHF. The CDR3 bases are TGTGCCAGCAGTTTAGGGATACAGAAGAATCAGCCCCAGCATTTT.

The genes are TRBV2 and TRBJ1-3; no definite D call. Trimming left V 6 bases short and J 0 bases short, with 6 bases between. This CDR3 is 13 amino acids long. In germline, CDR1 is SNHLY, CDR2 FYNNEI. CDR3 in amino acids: CASREFSGNTIYF. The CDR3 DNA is TGTGCCAGCAGAGAATTCTCTGGAAACACCATATATTTT.

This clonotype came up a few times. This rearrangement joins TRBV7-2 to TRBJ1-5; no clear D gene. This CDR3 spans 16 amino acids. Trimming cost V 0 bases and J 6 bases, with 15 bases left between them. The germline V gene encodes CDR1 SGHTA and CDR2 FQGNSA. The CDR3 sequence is CASSLATGSGIQPQHF. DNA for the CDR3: TGTGCCAGCAGCTTAGCGACCGGATCGGGAATTCAGCCCCAGCATTTT. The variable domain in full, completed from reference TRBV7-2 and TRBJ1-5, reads GAGVSQSPSNKVTEKGKDVELRCDPISGHTALYWYRQSLGQGLEFLIYFQGNSAPDKSGLPSDRFSAERTGGSVSTLTIQRTQQEDSAVYLCASSLATGSGIQPQHFGDGTRLSIL.

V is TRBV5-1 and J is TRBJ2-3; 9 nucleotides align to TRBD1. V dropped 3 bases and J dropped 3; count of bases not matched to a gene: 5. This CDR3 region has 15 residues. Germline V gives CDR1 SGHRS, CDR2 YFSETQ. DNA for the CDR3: TGCGCCAGCAGCTATTGGACAGGGGTGACAGATACGCAGTATTTT. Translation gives CASSYWTGVTDTQYF.

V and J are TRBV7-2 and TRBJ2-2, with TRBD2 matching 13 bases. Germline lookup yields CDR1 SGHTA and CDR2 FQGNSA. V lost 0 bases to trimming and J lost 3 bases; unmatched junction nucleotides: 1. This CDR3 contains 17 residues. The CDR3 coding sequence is TGTGCCAGCAGCTTAGCTGGGACTAGCGGGGACACCGGGGAGCTGTTTTTT. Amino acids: CASSLAGTSGDTGELFF.

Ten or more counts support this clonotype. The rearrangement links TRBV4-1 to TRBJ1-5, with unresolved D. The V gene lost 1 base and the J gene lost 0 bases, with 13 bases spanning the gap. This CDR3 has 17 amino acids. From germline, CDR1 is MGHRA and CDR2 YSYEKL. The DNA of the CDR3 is TGCGCCAGCAGCCAAGGATTGGATTACTATAGCAATCAGCCCCAGCATTTT. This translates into CASSQGLDYYSNQPQHF.

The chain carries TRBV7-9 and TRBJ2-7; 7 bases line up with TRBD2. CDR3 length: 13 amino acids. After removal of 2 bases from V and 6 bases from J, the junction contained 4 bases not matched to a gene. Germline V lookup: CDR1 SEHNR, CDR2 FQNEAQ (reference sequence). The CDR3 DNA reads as TGTGCCAGCAGCTTACCGACTAGCACCGAGCAGTACTTC. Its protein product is CASSLPTSTEQYF.

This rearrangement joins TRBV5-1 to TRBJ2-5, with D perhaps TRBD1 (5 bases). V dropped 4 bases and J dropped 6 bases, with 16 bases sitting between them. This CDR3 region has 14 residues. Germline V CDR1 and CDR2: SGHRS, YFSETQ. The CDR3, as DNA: TGCGCCAGCAGCCTTGTAGGGGTCGCACAGACCCAGTACTTC. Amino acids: CASSLVGVAQTQYF.

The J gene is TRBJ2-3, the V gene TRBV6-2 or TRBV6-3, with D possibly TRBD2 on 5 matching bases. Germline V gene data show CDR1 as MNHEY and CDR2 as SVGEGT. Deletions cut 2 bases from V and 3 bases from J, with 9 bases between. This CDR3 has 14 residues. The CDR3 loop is CASSYAGSTDTQYF. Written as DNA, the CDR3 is TGTGCCAGCAGTTACGCGGGCAGTACAGATACGCAGTATTTT.

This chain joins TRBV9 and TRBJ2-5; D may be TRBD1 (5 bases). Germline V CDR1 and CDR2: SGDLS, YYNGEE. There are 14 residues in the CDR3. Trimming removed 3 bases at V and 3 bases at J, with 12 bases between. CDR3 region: CASSDEEGEETQYF. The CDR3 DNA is TGTGCCAGCAGCGATGAGGAAGGGGAAGAGACCCAGTACTTC.

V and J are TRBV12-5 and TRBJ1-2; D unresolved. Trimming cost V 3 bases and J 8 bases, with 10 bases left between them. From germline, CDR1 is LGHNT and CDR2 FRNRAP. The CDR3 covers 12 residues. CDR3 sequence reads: CASGFSGYGYTF. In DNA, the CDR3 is TGTGCTAGTGGTTTTTCGGGGTACGGCTACACCTTC.

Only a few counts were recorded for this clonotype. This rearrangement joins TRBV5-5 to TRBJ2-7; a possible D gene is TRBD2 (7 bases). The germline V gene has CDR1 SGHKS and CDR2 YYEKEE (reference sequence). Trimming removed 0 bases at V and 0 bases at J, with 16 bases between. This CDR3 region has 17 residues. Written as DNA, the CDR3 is TGTGCCAGCAGCTTGGCCGGGGGGCTTACCCTCTCCTACGAGCAGTACGTC. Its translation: CASSLAGGLTLSYEQYV.

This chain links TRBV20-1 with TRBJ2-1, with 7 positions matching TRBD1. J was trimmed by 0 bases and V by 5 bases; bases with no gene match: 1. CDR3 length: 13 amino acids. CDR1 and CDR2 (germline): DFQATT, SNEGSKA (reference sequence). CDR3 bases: TGCAGTGCTGGGGACAGCTCCTACAATGAGCAGTTCTTC. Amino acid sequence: CSAGDSSYNEQFF.